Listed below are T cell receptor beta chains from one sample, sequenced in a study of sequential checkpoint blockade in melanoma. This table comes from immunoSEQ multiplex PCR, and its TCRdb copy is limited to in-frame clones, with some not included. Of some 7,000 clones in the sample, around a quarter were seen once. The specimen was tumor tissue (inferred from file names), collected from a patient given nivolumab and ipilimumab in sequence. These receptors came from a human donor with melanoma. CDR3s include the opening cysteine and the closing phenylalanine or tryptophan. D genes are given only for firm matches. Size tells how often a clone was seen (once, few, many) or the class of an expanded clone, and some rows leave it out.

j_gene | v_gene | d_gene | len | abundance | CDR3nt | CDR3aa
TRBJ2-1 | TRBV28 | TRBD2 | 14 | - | TGTGCCAGCAGTTTTAAGGCGGGAGTCAATGAGCAGTTCTTC | CASSFKAGVNEQFF
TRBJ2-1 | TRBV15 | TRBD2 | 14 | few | TGTGCCACCAGCAGTAGCGGGAGATACAATGAGCAGTTCTTC | CATSSSGRYNEQFF
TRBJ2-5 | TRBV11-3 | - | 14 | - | TGTGCCAGCAGCTTATCATCTCCCCAAGAGACCCAGTACTTC | CASSLSSPQETQYF
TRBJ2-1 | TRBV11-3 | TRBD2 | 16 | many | TGTGCCAGCAGCCCCTCCCGGGCGGGAGGAAACAATGAGCAGTTCTTC | CASSPSRAGGNNEQFF
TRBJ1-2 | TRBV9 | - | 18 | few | TGTGCCAGCAGCTCAACGGGATGGGGGGCGCGGGCTAACTATGGCTACACCTTC | CASSSTGWGARANYGYTF
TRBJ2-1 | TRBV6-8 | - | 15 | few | TGTGCCAGCAGTTACTCGACGACGGGGAGTAATGAGCAGTTCTTC | CASSYSTTGSNEQFF
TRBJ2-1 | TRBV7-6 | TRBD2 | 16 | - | TGTGCCAGCAGCTCGACAACTAGCGGGAGACCAAATGAGCAGTTCTTC | CASSSTTSGRPNEQFF
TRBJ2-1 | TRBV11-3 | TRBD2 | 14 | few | TGTGCCAGCAGCCCAGAACTAGCGGGAGGGCCCCAGTTCTTC | CASSPELAGGPQFF
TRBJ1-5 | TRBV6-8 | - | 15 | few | TGTGCCATCTCCAGTGGGGCGGTTAGCAATCAGCCCCAGCATTTT | CAISSGAVSNQPQHF
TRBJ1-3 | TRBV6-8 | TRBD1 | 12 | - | TGTGCCTCCACGACAGGGGGAAACACCATATATTTT | CASTTGGNTIYF
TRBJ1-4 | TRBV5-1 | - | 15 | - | TGCGCCAGCAGCTTGGCCCGGTCTTTTAATGAAAAACTGTTTTTT | CASSLARSFNEKLFF
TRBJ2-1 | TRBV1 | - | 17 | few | TGCGCCAGCAGCCAAGGGACTAGCGGGAGGGAGAACAATGAGCAGTTCTTC | CASSQGTSGRENNEQFF
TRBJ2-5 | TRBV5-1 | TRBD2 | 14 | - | TGCGCCAGCAGCTCTAATCCCGGGAGGGAGACCCAGTACTTC | CASSSNPGRETQYF
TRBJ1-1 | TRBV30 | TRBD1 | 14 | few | TGTGCCTGGAGATCCGGACAGGGGAATGGTGAAGCTTTCTTT | CAWRSGQGNGEAFF
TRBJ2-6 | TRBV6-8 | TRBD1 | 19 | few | TGTGCCATCAGGGACTATTCGGACAGGGGCCTGAGGGGGGCCAACGTCCTGACTTTC | CAIRDYSDRGLRGANVLTF
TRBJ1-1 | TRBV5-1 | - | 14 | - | TGCGCCAGCAGCCAACTGGGCAGGGACACTGAAGCTTTCTTT | CASSQLGRDTEAFF
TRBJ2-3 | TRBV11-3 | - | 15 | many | TGTGCCAGCAGCCCACATCTAGTTCCCGCAGATACGCAGTATTTT | CASSPHLVPADTQYF
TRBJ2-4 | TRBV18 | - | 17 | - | TGTGCCAGCTCACCAGGGGTGGGACTTCTAGCCAAAAACATTCAGTACTTC | CASSPGVGLLAKNIQYF
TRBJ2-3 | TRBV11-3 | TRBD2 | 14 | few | TGTGCCAGCAGGACTAGCGGGACGCCAGATACGCAGTATTTT | CASRTSGTPDTQYF
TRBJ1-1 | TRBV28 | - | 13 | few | TGTGCCAGCAGTCCGGGACCTTCCCTGGGGGCTTTCTTT | CASSPGPSLGAFF
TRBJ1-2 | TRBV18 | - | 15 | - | TGTGCCAGCTCACCACCGTCGGGACGGACCTATGGCTACACCTTC | CASSPPSGRTYGYTF
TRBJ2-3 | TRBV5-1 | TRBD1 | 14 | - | TGCGCCAGCAGTTCGACAGGGGGTCCGGATACGCAGTATTTT | CASSSTGGPDTQYF
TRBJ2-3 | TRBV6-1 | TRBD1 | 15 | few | TGTGCCAGCAGTGAAGCTAAACAGGGGTTTGGTACGCAGTATTTT | CASSEAKQGFGTQYF
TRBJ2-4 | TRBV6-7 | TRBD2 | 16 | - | TGTGCCAGCAGTTACTCGATGGGAGGGCACAAAAACATTCAGTACTTC | CASSYSMGGHKNIQYF
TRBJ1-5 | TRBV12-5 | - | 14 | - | TGTGCCAGCGGTTGGGCATATAGCAATCAGCCCCAGCATTTT | CASGWAYSNQPQHF
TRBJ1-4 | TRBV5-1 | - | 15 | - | TGCGCCAGCAGCGTTGAGCTCGCAGGTGGTGAAAAACTGTTTTTT | CASSVELAGGEKLFF
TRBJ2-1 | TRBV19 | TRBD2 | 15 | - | TGTGCCAGTAGTATTGACGGGAGGGCCTACAATGAGCAGTTCTTC | CASSIDGRAYNEQFF
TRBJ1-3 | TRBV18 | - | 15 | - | TGTGCCAGCTCAGGGAGAGGGCTACTTGGAAACACCATATATTTT | CASSGRGLLGNTIYF
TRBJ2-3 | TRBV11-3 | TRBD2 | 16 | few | TGTGCCAGCAGCTACGGACTAGCGGGAGGCCCCGATACGCAGTATTTT | CASSYGLAGGPDTQYF
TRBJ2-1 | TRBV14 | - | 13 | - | TGTGCCAGCAGCCTTCAGGTATACAATGAGCAGTTCTTC | CASSLQVYNEQFF
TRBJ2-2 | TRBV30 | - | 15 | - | TGTGCCTGGAGTGGAGGGACCGTAAACACCGGGGAGCTGTTTTTT | CAWSGGTVNTGELFF
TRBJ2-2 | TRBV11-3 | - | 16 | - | TGTGCCAGCAGCTTGGGACAGCCGGGGGACACCGGGGAGCTGTTTTTT | CASSLGQPGDTGELFF
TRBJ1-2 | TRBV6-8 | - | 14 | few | TGTGCCAGCCCCACGGCGACTCTAGTCTATGGCTACACCTTC | CASPTATLVYGYTF